This is a list of T cell receptor beta chains from one sample in a study of tumor-infiltrating lymphocytes in primary liver carcinoma. TCRdb fed the multiplex PCR reads into MiXCR, producing one record per CDR3 protein. The sample carries about 120,000 distinct CDR3 sequences, about two thirds recorded once. The sequencing input was tumor-adjacent normal liver tissue. The receptors here all came from a woman in her sixties or seventies with primary liver carcinoma and hepatitis B virus infection. Each CDR3 is given with its conserved first and last residue. The order of the fields is J gene, D gene, V gene, clone size, CDR3 DNA, CDR3 protein. A D gene is named only where the DNA matches it firmly. Clone size is shown for a subset of rows, as once, few, many or a class of expanded clone.

j_gene: TRBJ2-7; d_gene: .; v_gene: TRBV6-6; abundance: .; CDR3nt: TGTGCCAGTAGTTACTCAGGACTCCACAACTACGATCAGTACTTC; CDR3aa: CASSYSGLHNYDQYF
j_gene: TRBJ1-1; d_gene: .; v_gene: TRBV6-5; abundance: .; CDR3nt: TGTGCCAGCAGCTGTAGGACAATTTCGAACACCGAAGCTTTCTTT; CDR3aa: CASSCRTISNTEAFF
j_gene: TRBJ2-1; d_gene: .; v_gene: TRBV10-3; abundance: .; CDR3nt: TGTGCCATCAGACCCAGCGGTAGGGCCGTCTACGATGAGCAGTTCTTC; CDR3aa: CAIRPSGRAVYDEQFF
j_gene: TRBJ2-2; d_gene: .; v_gene: TRBV29-1; abundance: .; CDR3nt: TGCGGCGTCCCAGGGTTAACCGGAGAGCTGTTTTTT; CDR3aa: CGVPGLTGELFF
j_gene: TRBJ1-5; d_gene: .; v_gene: TRBV12-3/TRBV12-4; abundance: .; CDR3nt: TGTGCCAGCAGGCCTGGCAGTGAGAATCAGCCCCAGCATTTT; CDR3aa: CASRPGSENQPQHF
j_gene: TRBJ2-1; d_gene: .; v_gene: TRBV6-5; abundance: .; CDR3nt: TGTACCAGCACAAGGGGGTATGAGCAGTTCTTC; CDR3aa: CTSTRGYEQFF
j_gene: TRBJ2-7; d_gene: TRBD2; v_gene: TRBV29-1; abundance: .; CDR3nt: TGCAGCGTTGTGGGACTAGCAGCCCCCTACGAGCAGTATTTC; CDR3aa: CSVVGLAAPYEQYF
j_gene: TRBJ2-5; d_gene: .; v_gene: TRBV11-1; abundance: medium-sized; CDR3nt: TGTGCCAGCAGCTTAGAGCCGGGGTACCTAGGGGAGACCCAGTACTTC; CDR3aa: CASSLEPGYLGETQYF
j_gene: TRBJ1-2; d_gene: TRBD1; v_gene: TRBV6-5; abundance: many; CDR3nt: TGTGCCAGCAGATTGACAGGGTTCGGCTATGGCTACACCTTC; CDR3aa: CASRLTGFGYGYTF
j_gene: TRBJ2-3; d_gene: .; v_gene: TRBV29-1; abundance: many; CDR3nt: TGCAGCGTTGATTACGGTGCGCTGGATACGCAGTATTTT; CDR3aa: CSVDYGALDTQYF
j_gene: TRBJ2-1; d_gene: TRBD2; v_gene: TRBV6-1; abundance: .; CDR3nt: TGTGCCGGCAGTGCCAGCGGGAGGGACAGTGAGCAGTTCTTC; CDR3aa: CAGSASGRDSEQFF
j_gene: TRBJ2-3; d_gene: TRBD2; v_gene: TRBV6-2/TRBV6-3; abundance: .; CDR3nt: TGTGCCAGTAGCGGGTTCACAGATATGCAATATTTT; CDR3aa: CASSGFTDMQYF
j_gene: TRBJ2-3; d_gene: .; v_gene: TRBV7-3; abundance: .; CDR3nt: TGTGCCAGCAGCCCACAGGTTGAGGTGGCAGATACGCAGTATTTT; CDR3aa: CASSPQVEVADTQYF
j_gene: TRBJ2-5; d_gene: .; v_gene: TRBV28; abundance: .; CDR3nt: TGTGCCTACCCCTGGAGGGTCAGGCAAGAGAGTCAGTACTTC; CDR3aa: CAYPWRVRQESQYF
j_gene: TRBJ2-3; d_gene: .; v_gene: TRBV28; abundance: .; CDR3nt: TGTGCCAGCAGTTTTAGAGGAATCGGGTTCACAGATACGCAGTATTTT; CDR3aa: CASSFRGIGFTDTQYF
j_gene: TRBJ2-1; d_gene: .; v_gene: TRBV11-2; abundance: .; CDR3nt: TGTGCCAGCAGCTACCCCGTGAGCGAGAGCTCCTACAATGAGCAGTTCTTC; CDR3aa: CASSYPVSESSYNEQFF
j_gene: TRBJ2-1; d_gene: .; v_gene: TRBV28; abundance: .; CDR3nt: TGTGCCAGCATCCCATCCAGAGACGGGAACAATGAGCAGTTCTTC; CDR3aa: CASIPSRDGNNEQFF
j_gene: TRBJ1-1; d_gene: .; v_gene: TRBV6-5; abundance: .; CDR3nt: TGTGCCTGCACTATGACGGCCCCGAGCACTGAAGCTTTCTTT; CDR3aa: CACTMTAPSTEAFF
j_gene: TRBJ2-5; d_gene: .; v_gene: TRBV28; abundance: .; CDR3nt: TGTGCCAGCAGCCTGACAGTGGGCTTGCGAGGCCAAGAGACCCAGTACTTC; CDR3aa: CASSLTVGLRGQETQYF
j_gene: TRBJ2-3; d_gene: .; v_gene: TRBV7-9; abundance: .; CDR3nt: TGTGCCAGCAGCGTCCCCTCAGGGGAGTCCACAGATACGCAGTATTTT; CDR3aa: CASSVPSGESTDTQYF
j_gene: TRBJ1-1; d_gene: .; v_gene: TRBV6-5; abundance: .; CDR3nt: TGTGGCAGCAGTTACTGGGGGGGGTCAAGGGCTTTCTTT; CDR3aa: CGSSYWGGSRAFF
j_gene: TRBJ1-1; d_gene: .; v_gene: TRBV11-3; abundance: .; CDR3nt: TGTGCCAGCAGCTTAGATCGAACCCGGGCCACTGATGCTTTCTTT; CDR3aa: CASSLDRTRATDAFF
j_gene: TRBJ1-5; d_gene: .; v_gene: TRBV6-5; abundance: .; CDR3nt: TGTGGCAGCGGCCCCCGGACAAATCGGCCCCAGCATTTT; CDR3aa: CGSGPRTNRPQHF
j_gene: TRBJ2-7; d_gene: .; v_gene: TRBV28; abundance: .; CDR3nt: TGTGCCAGCGGCCTCTTGGGGACACCCAATTGTGAGCAGTACTTC; CDR3aa: CASGLLGTPNCEQYF
j_gene: TRBJ2-1; d_gene: .; v_gene: TRBV5-1; abundance: .; CDR3nt: TGCGCCAACAGCTTGGAGGACACGAGCTCCTACGATGAGCAGTTCTTC; CDR3aa: CANSLEDTSSYDEQFF
j_gene: TRBJ2-3; d_gene: TRBD2; v_gene: TRBV6-2/TRBV6-3; abundance: .; CDR3nt: TGTGCCAGCAGTTACTCGGACCGACTAGCGGGAGATCGTCATACGCAGTATTTT; CDR3aa: CASSYSDRLAGDRHTQYF
j_gene: TRBJ2-5; d_gene: TRBD1; v_gene: TRBV11-2; abundance: .; CDR3nt: TGTGCCAACAGCACAAGAAAAGGGGGCGCGAAAGAGACCCAGTACTTC; CDR3aa: CANSTRKGGAKETQYF